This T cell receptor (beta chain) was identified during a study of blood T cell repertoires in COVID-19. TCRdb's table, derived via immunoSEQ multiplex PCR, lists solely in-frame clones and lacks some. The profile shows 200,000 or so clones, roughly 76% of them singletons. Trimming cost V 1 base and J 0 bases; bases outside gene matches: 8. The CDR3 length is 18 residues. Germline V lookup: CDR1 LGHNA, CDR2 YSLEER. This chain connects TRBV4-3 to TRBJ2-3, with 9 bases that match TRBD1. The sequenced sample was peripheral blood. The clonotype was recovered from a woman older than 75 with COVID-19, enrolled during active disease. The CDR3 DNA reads TGCGCCAGCAGCCAAGGATATCCGGGACAGGGAAGCACAGATACGCAGTATTTT. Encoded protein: CASSQGYPGQGSTDTQYF.